This TCR beta chain comes out of a study of blood T cell repertoires in COVID-19. Authors' processing steps: Using reference gene primer amplification, nucleated cell counts were estimated. Only in-frame clones appear in the TCRdb table, and some are missing; sequencing was by immunoSEQ multiplex PCR. V, J and clone size are those of that table, while D and trimming were read from the DNA. Here the sample spans some 91,000 clones, about nine tenths being singletons. CDR3 length: 16 residues. Looked up from germline, CDR1 is SGHTA and CDR2 is FQGNSA. With 2 bases clipped from V and 9 bases from J, the junction kept 12 bases outside the gene matches.

The chain carries TRBV7-2 and TRBJ2-1; 8 bases map to TRBD1. What was sequenced was peripheral blood. This TCR was sampled from a man aged 60 to 75 with acute or convalescent COVID-19. As DNA, the CDR3 is TGTGCCAGCAGCTTACCCCTACTAGGACAGGGTCTTGAGCAGTTCTTC. Translated, it gives CASSLPLLGQGLEQFF.